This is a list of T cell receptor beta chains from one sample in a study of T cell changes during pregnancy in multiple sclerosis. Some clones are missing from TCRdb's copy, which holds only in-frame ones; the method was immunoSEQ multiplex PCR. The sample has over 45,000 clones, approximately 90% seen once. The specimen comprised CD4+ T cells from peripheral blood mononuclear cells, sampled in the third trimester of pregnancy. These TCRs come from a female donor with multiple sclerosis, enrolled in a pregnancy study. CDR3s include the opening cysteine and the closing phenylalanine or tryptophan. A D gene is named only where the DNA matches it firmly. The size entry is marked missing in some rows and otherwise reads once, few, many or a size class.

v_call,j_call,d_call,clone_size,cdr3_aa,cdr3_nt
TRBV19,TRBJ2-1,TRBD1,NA,CASSFRPRDRGSSDEQFF,TGTGCCAGTAGTTTCCGCCCCCGGGACAGGGGCTCTTCAGATGAGCAGTTCTTC
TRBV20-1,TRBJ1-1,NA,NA,CSAAPTVEAFF,TGCAGTGCTGCGCCCACAGTTGAAGCTTTCTTT
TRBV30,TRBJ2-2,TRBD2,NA,CAWSGTRTSGSKGTGELFF,TGTGCCTGGAGTGGGACACGGACTAGCGGGAGCAAGGGCACCGGGGAGCTGTTTTTT
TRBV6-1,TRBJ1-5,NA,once,CASSEAGSGQPQHF,TGTGCCAGCAGTGAAGCAGGGTCGGGACAGCCCCAGCATTTT
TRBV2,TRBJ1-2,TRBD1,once,CASRRTGTNYGYTF,TGTGCCAGCAGGAGGACAGGGACCAACTATGGCTACACCTTC
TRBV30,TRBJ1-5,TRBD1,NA,CAWSSGTDAQPQHF,TGTGCCTGGTCCTCCGGGACAGATGCTCAGCCCCAGCATTTT
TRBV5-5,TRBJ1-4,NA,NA,CASSPGPNEKLFF,TGTGCCAGCAGCCCCGGTCCTAATGAAAAACTGTTTTTT
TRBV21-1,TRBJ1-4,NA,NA,CASRGTATNEKLFF,TGTGCCAGCAGGGGGACAGCAACTAATGAAAAACTGTTTTTT
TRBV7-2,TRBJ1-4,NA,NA,CASSLSGQINEKLFF,TGTGCCAGCAGCTTATCTGGACAGATTAATGAAAAACTGTTTTTT
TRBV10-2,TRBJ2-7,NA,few,CASSRSSYEQYF,TGCGCCAGCTCGAGGAGCTCCTACGAGCAGTACTTC
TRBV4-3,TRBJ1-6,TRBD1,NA,CASSPSRDRANSPLHF,TGCGCCAGCAGCCCCTCCCGAGACAGGGCTAATTCACCCCTCCACTTT
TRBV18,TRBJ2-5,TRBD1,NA,CASSRQGASETQYF,TGTGCCAGCTCACGACAGGGGGCTTCGGAGACCCAGTACTTC
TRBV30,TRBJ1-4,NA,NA,CAWGAWEKLFF,TGTGCCTGGGGAGCTTGGGAAAAACTGTTTTTT
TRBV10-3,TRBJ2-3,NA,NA,CASRGSSTDTQYF,TGTGCCTCGAGGGGGTCTAGCACAGATACGCAGTATTTT
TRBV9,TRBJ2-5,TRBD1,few,CASSPRQGIDETQYF,TGTGCCAGCAGCCCCCGACAGGGCATTGACGAGACCCAGTACTTC
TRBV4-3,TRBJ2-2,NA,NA,CASSQDVGAGELFF,TGCGCCAGCAGCCAAGACGTAGGGGCCGGGGAGCTGTTTTTT
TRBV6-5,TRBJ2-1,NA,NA,CASRPTLDREQFF,TGTGCCAGCAGACCTACCTTAGACAGAGAGCAGTTCTTC
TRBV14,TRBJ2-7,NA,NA,CASSQARGSGNYEQYF,TGTGCCAGCAGCCAAGCAAGGGGGAGTGGGAACTACGAGCAGTACTTC
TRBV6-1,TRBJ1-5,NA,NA,CASSLGASGNQPQHF,TGTGCCAGCAGTCTGGGGGCGTCGGGCAATCAGCCCCAGCATTTT
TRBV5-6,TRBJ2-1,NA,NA,CASSLVGPSSYNEQFF,TGTGCCAGCAGCTTGGTAGGCCCTAGCTCCTACAATGAGCAGTTCTTC
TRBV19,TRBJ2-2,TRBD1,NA,CASSMGDRGGTGELFF,TGTGCCAGTAGTATGGGAGACAGGGGAGGCACCGGGGAGCTGTTTTTT
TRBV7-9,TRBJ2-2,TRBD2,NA,CASSSGLAGHHTGELFF,TGTGCCAGCAGCTCGGGACTAGCGGGGCACCACACCGGGGAGCTGTTTTTT
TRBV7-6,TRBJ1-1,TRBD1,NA,CASSSTGGGTEAFF,TGTGCCAGCAGCTCAACAGGGGGCGGAACTGAAGCTTTCTTT
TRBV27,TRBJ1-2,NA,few,CASRAEGLYGYTF,TGTGCCAGCAGGGCCGAGGGCCTCTATGGCTACACCTTC
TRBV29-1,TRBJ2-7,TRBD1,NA,CSVWDRVYEQYF,TGCAGCGTTTGGGACAGGGTCTACGAGCAGTACTTC
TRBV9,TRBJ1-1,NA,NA,CASSRGGGSSTEAFF,TGTGCCAGCAGCAGAGGGGGGGGCTCTAGCACTGAAGCTTTCTTT
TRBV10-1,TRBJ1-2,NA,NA,CASSEAATPGYTF,TGCGCCAGCAGTGAAGCGGCCACGCCGGGCTACACCTTC
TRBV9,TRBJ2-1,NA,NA,CASSVPTGTSNEQFF,TGTGCCAGCAGCGTGCCTACCGGGACTTCTAATGAGCAGTTCTTC
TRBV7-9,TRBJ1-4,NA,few,CASSLDRAGEKLFF,TGTGCCAGCAGCTTAGATAGGGCGGGTGAAAAACTGTTTTTT
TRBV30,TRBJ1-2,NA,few,CACSTSGGYTF,TGTGCCTGTAGCACGTCGGGAGGCTACACCTTC
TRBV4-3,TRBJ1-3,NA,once,CASSSGNSGNTIYF,TGCGCCAGCAGCTCCGGTAACTCTGGAAACACCATATATTTT
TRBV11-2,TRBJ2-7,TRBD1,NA,CASSFSQGISYEQYF,TGTGCCAGCAGCTTTTCACAGGGGATCTCCTACGAGCAGTACTTC
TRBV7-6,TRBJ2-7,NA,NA,CASSLGAGSYEQYF,TGTGCCAGCAGCTTAGGGGCGGGCTCCTACGAGCAGTACTTC
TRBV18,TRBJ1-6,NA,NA,CASSPLTGTDSPLHF,TGTGCCAGCTCACCACTTACAGGGACGGATTCACCCCTCCACTTT
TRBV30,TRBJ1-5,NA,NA,CAWSGQGVQPQHF,TGTGCCTGGAGTGGGCAGGGTGTTCAGCCCCAGCATTTT
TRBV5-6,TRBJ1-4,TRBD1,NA,CASSRDRGPATNEKLFF,TGTGCCAGCAGCCGCGACAGGGGGCCTGCAACTAATGAAAAACTGTTTTTT
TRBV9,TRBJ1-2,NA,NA,CASSPQGSLANYGYTF,TGTGCCAGCAGCCCACAGGGCAGCCTAGCTAACTATGGCTACACCTTC
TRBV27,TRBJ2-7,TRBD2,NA,CASSLAGGYEQYF,TGTGCCAGCAGTTTAGCGGGAGGCTACGAGCAGTACTTC
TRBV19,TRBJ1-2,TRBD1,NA,CASSPDRGKAYGYTF,TGTGCCAGTAGTCCTGACAGGGGGAAAGCCTATGGCTACACCTTC
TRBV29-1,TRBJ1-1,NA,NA,CSPSDWGGTEAFF,TGCAGCCCATCTGACTGGGGCGGCACTGAAGCTTTCTTT
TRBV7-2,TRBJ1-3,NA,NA,CASRGPNASGNTIYF,TGTGCCAGCAGGGGCCCAAACGCCTCTGGAAACACCATATATTTT
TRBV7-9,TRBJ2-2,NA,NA,CASSPPGGSHGTGELFF,TGTGCCAGCAGCCCCCCCGGAGGATCCCATGGGACCGGGGAGCTGTTTTTT
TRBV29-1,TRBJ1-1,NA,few,CSGEGHFGTEAFF,TGCAGCGGCGAGGGACATTTCGGGACTGAAGCTTTCTTT
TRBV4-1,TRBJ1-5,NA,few,CASSQDGGIGNQPQHF,TGCGCCAGCAGCCAAGACGGGGGGATCGGCAATCAGCCCCAGCATTTT
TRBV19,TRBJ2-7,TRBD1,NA,CASSPRDRSYEQYF,TGTGCCAGTAGTCCCCGGGACAGATCCTACGAGCAGTACTTC
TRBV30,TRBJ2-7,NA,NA,CAWSSGQPGAYEQYF,TGTGCCTGGAGTTCGGGACAGCCGGGGGCCTACGAGCAGTACTTC
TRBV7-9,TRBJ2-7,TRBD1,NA,CASSLAGTGNREQYF,TGTGCCAGCAGCTTAGCCGGGACAGGCAATCGCGAGCAGTACTTC
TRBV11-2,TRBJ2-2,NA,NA,CASSSQLDTGELFF,TGTGCCAGCAGCTCCCAACTTGACACCGGGGAGCTGTTTTTT
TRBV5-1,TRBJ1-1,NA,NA,CASSLVGQGGTEAFF,TGCGCCAGCAGCTTGGTAGGGCAGGGAGGGACTGAAGCTTTCTTT
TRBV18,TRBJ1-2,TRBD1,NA,CASSPPGQVIYGYTF,TGTGCCAGCTCACCACCGGGACAGGTCATCTATGGCTACACCTTC
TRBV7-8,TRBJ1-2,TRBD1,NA,CASSLASGTGGYGYTF,TGTGCCAGCAGCTTAGCTTCCGGGACAGGGGGCTATGGCTACACCTTC
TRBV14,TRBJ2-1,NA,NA,CASSHLRGSYNEQFF,TGTGCCAGCAGCCACTTACGGGGCTCCTACAATGAGCAGTTCTTC
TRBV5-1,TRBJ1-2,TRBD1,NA,CASSYGTGVSGYTF,TGCGCCAGCAGCTACGGGACAGGGGTTTCTGGCTACACCTTC
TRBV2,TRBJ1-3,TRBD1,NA,CASWDSLSGNTIYF,TGTGCCAGCTGGGACAGCCTCTCTGGAAACACCATATATTTT
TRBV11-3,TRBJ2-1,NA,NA,CASSLEGSSEQFF,TGTGCCAGCAGCTTAGAGGGTAGCAGTGAGCAGTTCTTC
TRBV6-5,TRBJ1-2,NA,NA,CASSWENSGRDGYTF,TGTGCCAGCAGTTGGGAGAACAGCGGGCGGGATGGCTACACCTTC